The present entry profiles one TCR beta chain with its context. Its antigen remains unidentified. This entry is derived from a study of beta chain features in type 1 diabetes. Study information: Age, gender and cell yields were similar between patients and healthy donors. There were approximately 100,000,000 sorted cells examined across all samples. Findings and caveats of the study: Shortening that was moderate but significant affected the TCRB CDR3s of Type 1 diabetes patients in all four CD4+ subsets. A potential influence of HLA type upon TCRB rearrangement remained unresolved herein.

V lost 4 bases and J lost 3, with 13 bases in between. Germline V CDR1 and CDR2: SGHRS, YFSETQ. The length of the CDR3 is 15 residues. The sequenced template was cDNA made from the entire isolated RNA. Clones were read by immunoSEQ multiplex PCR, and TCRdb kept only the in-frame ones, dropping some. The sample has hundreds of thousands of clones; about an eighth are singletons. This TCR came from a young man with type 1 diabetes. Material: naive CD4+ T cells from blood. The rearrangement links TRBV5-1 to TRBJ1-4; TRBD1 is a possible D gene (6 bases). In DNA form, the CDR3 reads TGCGCCAGCAGCGCGACACAGGGCGCTAATGAAAAACTGTTTTTT. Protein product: CASSATQGANEKLFF.